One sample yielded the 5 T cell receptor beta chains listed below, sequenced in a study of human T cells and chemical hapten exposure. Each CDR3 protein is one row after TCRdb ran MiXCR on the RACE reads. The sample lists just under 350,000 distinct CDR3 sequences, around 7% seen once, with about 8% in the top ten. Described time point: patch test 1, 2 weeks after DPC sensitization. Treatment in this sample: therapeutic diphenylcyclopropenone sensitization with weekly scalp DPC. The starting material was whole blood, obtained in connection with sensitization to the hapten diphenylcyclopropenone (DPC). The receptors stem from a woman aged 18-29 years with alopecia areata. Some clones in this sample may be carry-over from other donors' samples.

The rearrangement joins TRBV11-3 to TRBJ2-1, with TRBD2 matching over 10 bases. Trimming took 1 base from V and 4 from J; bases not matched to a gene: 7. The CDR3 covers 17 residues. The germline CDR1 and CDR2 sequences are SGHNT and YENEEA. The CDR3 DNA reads TGTGCCAGCAGCTTAGGGACTAGCGGAGGACGGTACAATGAGCAGTTCTTC. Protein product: CASSLGTSGGRYNEQFF.

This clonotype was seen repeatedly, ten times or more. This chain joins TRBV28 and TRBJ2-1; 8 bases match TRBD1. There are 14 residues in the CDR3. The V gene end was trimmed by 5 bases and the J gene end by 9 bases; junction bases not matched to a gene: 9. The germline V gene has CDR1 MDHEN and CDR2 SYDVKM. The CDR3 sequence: CASSPSGQGGEQFF. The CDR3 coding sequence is TGTGCCAGCAGTCCTTCCGGACAGGGCGGTGAGCAGTTCTTC.

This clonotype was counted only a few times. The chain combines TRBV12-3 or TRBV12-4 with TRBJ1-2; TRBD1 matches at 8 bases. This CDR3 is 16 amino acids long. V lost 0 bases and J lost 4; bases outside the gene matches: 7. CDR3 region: CASSLALGTGRYGYTF. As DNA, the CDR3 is TGTGCCAGCAGTTTAGCGCTTGGGACAGGCCGCTATGGCTACACCTTC.

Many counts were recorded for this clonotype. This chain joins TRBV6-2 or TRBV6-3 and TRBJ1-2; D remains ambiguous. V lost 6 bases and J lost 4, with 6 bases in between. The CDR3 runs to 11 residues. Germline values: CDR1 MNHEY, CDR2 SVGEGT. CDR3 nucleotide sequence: TGTGCCAGCAGGTATTTCTATGGCTACACCTTC. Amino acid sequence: CASRYFYGYTF.

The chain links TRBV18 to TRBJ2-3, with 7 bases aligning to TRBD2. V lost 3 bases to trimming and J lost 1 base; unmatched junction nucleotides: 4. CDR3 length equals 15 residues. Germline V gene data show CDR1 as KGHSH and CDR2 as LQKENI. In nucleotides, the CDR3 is TGTGCCAGCTCACCTCAGCGGGGCCGCACAGATACGCAGTATTTT. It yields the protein CASSPQRGRTDTQYF.